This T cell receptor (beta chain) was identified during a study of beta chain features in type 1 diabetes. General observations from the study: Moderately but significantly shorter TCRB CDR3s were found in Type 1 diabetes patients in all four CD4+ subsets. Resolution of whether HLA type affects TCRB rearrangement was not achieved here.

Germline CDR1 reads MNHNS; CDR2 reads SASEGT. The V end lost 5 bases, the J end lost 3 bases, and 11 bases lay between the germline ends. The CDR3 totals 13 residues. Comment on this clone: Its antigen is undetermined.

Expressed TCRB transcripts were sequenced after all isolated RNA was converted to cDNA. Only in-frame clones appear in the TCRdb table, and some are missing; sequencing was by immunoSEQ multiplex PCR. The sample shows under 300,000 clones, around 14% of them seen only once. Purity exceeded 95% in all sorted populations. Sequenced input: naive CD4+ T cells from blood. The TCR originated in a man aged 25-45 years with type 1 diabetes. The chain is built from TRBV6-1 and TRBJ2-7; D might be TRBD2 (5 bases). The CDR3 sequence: CASSISGDYEQYF. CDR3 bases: TGTGCCAGCAGTATCTCCGGGGACTACGAGCAGTACTTC.